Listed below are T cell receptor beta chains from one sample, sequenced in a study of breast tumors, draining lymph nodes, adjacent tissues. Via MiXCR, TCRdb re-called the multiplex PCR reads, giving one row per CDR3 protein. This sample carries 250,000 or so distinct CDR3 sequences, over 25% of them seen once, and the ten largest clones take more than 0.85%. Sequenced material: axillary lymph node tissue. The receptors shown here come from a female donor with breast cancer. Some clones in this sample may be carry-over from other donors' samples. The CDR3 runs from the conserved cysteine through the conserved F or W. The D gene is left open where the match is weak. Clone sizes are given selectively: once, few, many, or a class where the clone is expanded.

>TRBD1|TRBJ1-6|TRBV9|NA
TGTGCCAGCAGCGAGTCGGGGACAGGGTTAGGGTCACCCCTCCACTTT
CASSESGTGLGSPLHF
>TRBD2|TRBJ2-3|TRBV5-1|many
TGCGCCAGCAGCCTAGCGGCGGGAGGTCGTACAGATACGCAGTATTTT
CASSLAAGGRTDTQYF
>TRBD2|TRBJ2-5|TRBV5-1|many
TGCGCCAGCAGCGGGGGACTAGATGTCTCGGAGACCCAGTACTTC
CASSGGLDVSETQYF
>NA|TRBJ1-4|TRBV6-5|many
TGTGCCAGCAGGACAAGAACAGGGGAAAAACTGTTTTTT
CASRTRTGEKLFF
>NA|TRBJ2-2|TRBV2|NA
TGTGCCAGCCAGGGTGGGAGTAGCGGGGAGCTGTTTTTT
CASQGGSSGELFF
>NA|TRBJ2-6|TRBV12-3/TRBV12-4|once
TGTGCCAGCCTACCGGGACATGGGTCCAACGTCCTGACTTTC
CASLPGHGSNVLTF
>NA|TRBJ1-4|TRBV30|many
TGTGCCTGGAGTGAAGGCGGACCCGAAGGTGAAAAACTGTTTTTT
CAWSEGGPEGEKLFF
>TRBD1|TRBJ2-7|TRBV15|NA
TGTGCCACCAGCAGTGAGGCCCACACAGGGGCGAACGAGCAGTACTTC
CATSSEAHTGANEQYF
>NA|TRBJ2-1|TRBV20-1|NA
TGCAGTGCTACAGACAATTACAATGAGCCGTTCTTC
CSATDNYNEPFF
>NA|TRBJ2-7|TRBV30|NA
TGTGCCTGGAGTCCAGGGGACACCCTCTCCTACGAGCAGTACTTC
CAWSPGDTLSYEQYF
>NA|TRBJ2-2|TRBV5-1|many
TGCGCCAGCAGCTTGGTTCCTGCGAACACCGGGGAGCTGTTTTTT
CASSLVPANTGELFF
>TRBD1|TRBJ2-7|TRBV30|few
TGTGCCTGGAGTGTACGGTGGGACAGGGGTTACGAGCAGTACTTC
CAWSVRWDRGYEQYF
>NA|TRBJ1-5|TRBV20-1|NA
TGCAGTGCTAGAGTTGGGGTCGGGAGTCAGCCCCAGCATTTT
CSARVGVGSQPQHF
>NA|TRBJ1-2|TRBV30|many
TGTGCCTGGAGTTACAGAAACTATGGCTACACCTTC
CAWSYRNYGYTF
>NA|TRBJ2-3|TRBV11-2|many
TGTGCCAGCAGCTTACTGGGGTTGAGCACAGATACGCAGTATTTT
CASSLLGLSTDTQYF
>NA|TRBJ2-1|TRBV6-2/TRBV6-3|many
TGTGCCAGCAGTTTCGGGGGAGCTGAGCAGTTCTTC
CASSFGGAEQFF
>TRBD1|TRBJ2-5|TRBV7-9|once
TGTGCCAGCGGCTTGGGACAGGAAGGTAGGCAGCCCCAGTACTTC
CASGLGQEGRQPQYF
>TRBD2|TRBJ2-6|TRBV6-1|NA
TGTGCCAGCAGTGAAGTTTTTAGCGGGATACTTAGCTCTGGGGCCAACGTCCTGACTTTC
CASSEVFSGILSSGANVLTF
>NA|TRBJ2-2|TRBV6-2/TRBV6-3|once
TGTGCCGACGGGGAGCTGTTTTTT
CADGELFF
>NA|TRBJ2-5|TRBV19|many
TGTGCCAGTAGAACTAGCTTAACCGGGCCGGGGGAGACCCAGTACTTC
CASRTSLTGPGETQYF
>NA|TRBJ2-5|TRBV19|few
TGTGCCAGTAGTATGGGGGCAGCCCAAGAGACCCAGTACTTC
CASSMGAAQETQYF
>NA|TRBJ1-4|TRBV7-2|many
TGTGCCAGCAGCTTAGTAGGGGGGGCGGAAAAACTGTTTTTT
CASSLVGGAEKLFF
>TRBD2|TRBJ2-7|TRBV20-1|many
TGCAGTGTAGCGGGAGCTGGAGGCGAGCAGTACTTC
CSVAGAGGEQYF